Listed here are 19 T cell receptor beta chains from one sample, sequenced in a study of blood T cell repertoires in COVID-19. The method was immunoSEQ multiplex PCR; TCRdb's version includes in-frame clones alone and lacks a portion of them. The table shows fewer than 90,000 clones, with nearly 95% occurring only once. Sequencing was done on a sample of peripheral blood. The receptors were gathered from a human donor with active COVID-19. The donor label of this sample is uncertain.

This chain links TRBV2 with TRBJ2-1; 12 bases are shared with TRBD2. V shed 6 bases and J 9 bases; nucleotides not matched to a gene: 9. The V gene's germline CDR1 is SNHLY and CDR2 FYNNEI. The CDR3 loop spans 15 amino acids. The CDR3 DNA sequence: TGTGCCAGCAGGCCAAGACTAGCGGGGGATCCTGAGCAGTTCTTC. It codes for CASRPRLAGDPEQFF.

The chain joins TRBV10-2 to TRBJ1-5; D unresolved. V was shortened by 0 bases and J by 7 bases, with 13 bases between the two germline ends. In germline, CDR1 is WSHSY, CDR2 SAAADI. The CDR3 is 15 amino acids. CDR3 nucleotides: TGCGCCAGCAGTGAGTCTAGCCCGGGTATACAGCCCCAGCATTTT. This encodes CASSESSPGIQPQHF.

J is TRBJ2-2 and V is TRBV28; 9 positions agree with TRBD1. The CDR3 length is 15 residues. After removal of 6 bases from V and 4 bases from J, the junction contained 6 bases not matched to a gene. Germline loops: CDR1 MDHEN, CDR2 SYDVKM. The CDR3 DNA follows: TGTGCCAGCAGGTGGGACAGGGTTGGCACCGGGGAGCTGTTTTTT. Encoded protein: CASRWDRVGTGELFF.

The rearrangement uses TRBV23-1 and TRBJ2-6, with 10 positions matching TRBD1. Being an ORF, TRBV23-1 has a function that is uncertain. With 2 bases clipped from V and 1 base from J, the junction kept 8 bases outside the gene matches. The CDR3 spans 19 residues. The CDR3 DNA follows: TGCGCCAGCAGTCAAAAAACGACAGGGGGCGCATCTGGGGCCAACGTCCTGACTTTC. Protein: CASSQKTTGGASGANVLTF.

This sequence joins TRBV19 and TRBJ1-2; 11 bases fit TRBD1. The trim removed 4 bases at V and 5 bases at J, leaving 9 bases unmatched. The CDR3 is 16 residues long. CDR1 is LNHDA, CDR2 SQIVND, per germline (reference sequence). CDR3 nucleotide sequence: TGTGCCAGTAGTAACCCCCCCGGGACAGGGGGTTATGGCTACACCTTC. It is translated as CASSNPPGTGGYGYTF.

The V and J genes are TRBV7-9 and TRBJ1-4; D is unclear. The CDR3 consists of 15 residues. Germline-derived CDR1 and CDR2 are SEHNR and FQNEAQ (reference sequence). The V gene lost 1 base and the J gene lost 7 bases, with 13 bases spanning the gap. The CDR3 DNA sequence: TGTGCCAGCAGCTTAGGTCCGGGTGAGGGTGAAAAACTGTTTTTT. Residues: CASSLGPGEGEKLFF.

This chain joins TRBV2 and TRBJ2-4, with 7 bases lining up with TRBD2. The CDR3 runs 16 residues. V was pared by 9 bases and J by 1 base, with 12 bases of the junction left unmatched. Germline V gene lookup returns CDR1 SNHLY and CDR2 FYNNEI. CDR3 DNA sequence: TGTGCCAGTGGGGGTACCCTCGGGAGGGCCAAAAACATTCAGTACTTC. This encodes CASGGTLGRAKNIQYF.

The rearrangement links TRBV6-1 to TRBJ1-4; D is possibly TRBD1 (6 bases). This CDR3 is 15 amino acids long. Germline loops: CDR1 MNHNS, CDR2 SASEGT. V was cut by 2 bases and J by 6 bases, with 13 bases left in between. The CDR3: CASSELGADDEKLFF. CDR3 coding DNA: TGTGCCAGCAGTGAATTGGGGGCGGATGATGAAAAACTGTTTTTT.

The J gene is TRBJ1-2, the V gene TRBV24-1, with 7 bases identical to TRBD1. Germline V gene lookup returns CDR1 KGHDR and CDR2 SFDVKD. V was clipped by 6 bases and J by 8 bases; unmatched bases: 11. CDR3 length: 14 residues. The CDR3 loop reads CATSIIWTGGGYTF. CDR3 bases: TGTGCCACCAGTATAATCTGGACAGGTGGGGGCTACACCTTC.

The chain combines TRBV4-1 with TRBJ2-5, with D maybe TRBD2 (7 bases). V dropped 0 bases and J dropped 4 bases, with 15 bases sitting between them. CDR1 is MGHRA, CDR2 YSYEKL, per germline. This CDR3 has 16 amino acids. In DNA, the CDR3 is TGCGCCAGCAGCCAAGATACGAGGGGGGGCCGAGAGACCCAGTACTTC. It translates to CASSQDTRGGRETQYF.

The chain carries TRBV28 and TRBJ2-7; TRBD2 aligns across 12 bases. The CDR3 length is 13 residues. The ends lost 11 bases at V and 7 bases at J; junction bases unmatched: 9. CDR1 and CDR2 from the germline V gene are MDHEN and SYDVKM. The CDR3 sequence is CAGRTSGTMEQYF. The CDR3, as DNA: TGTGCCGGTCGGACTAGCGGGACTATGGAGCAGTACTTC.

V usage is TRBV11-3 and J usage is TRBJ1-1; D unresolved. Germline V gene lookup returns CDR1 SGHNT and CDR2 YENEEA. The CDR3 length is 12 residues. The ends were cut back, 3 bases at V and 7 bases at J, with 9 bases in the middle. The CDR3 reads CASSFSSYEAFF. The CDR3 DNA follows: TGTGCCAGCAGCTTTTCTTCGTATGAAGCTTTCTTT.

The rearrangement links TRBV2 to TRBJ1-5; D not certain. This CDR3 comprises 17 residues. V gave up 2 bases and J gave up 0 bases, with 14 bases separating them. The germline CDR1 and CDR2 sequences are SNHLY and FYNNEI. CDR3 sequence (DNA): TGTGCCAGCAGTGAATTTACAGCGGTTAATAGCAATCAGCCCCAGCATTTT. Its translation: CASSEFTAVNSNQPQHF.

The chain joins TRBV19 to TRBJ2-3, with TRBD2 identical over 7 bases. Germline CDR1 LNHDA, CDR2 SQIVND (reference sequence). This CDR3 spans 16 amino acids. V was clipped by 4 bases and J by 2 bases; unmatched bases: 9. CDR3 protein: CASSTWTGGLTDTQYF. The CDR3 DNA reads TGTGCCAGTAGTACCTGGACGGGGGGACTCACAGATACGCAGTATTTT.

The chain recombines TRBV11-2 with TRBJ2-7; D gene ambiguous. The length of the CDR3 is 14 residues. From germline, CDR1 is SGHAT and CDR2 FQNNGV. Trimming removed 1 base at V and 0 bases at J, with 7 bases between. The CDR3 DNA follows: TGTGCCAGCAGCTTAGCGCATAGCTCCTACGAGCAGTACTTC. This gives the protein CASSLAHSSYEQYF.

This clone was found a few times. CDR3 protein: CASSQRTSGTDTQYF. CDR3 sequence (DNA): TGTGCCAGCAGCCAGAGGACTAGCGGCACAGATACGCAGTATTTT. This chain links TRBV3-1 (or the pseudogene TRBV3-2) with TRBJ2-3; 9 bases are shared with TRBD2. Germline V lookup: CDR1 LGHDT, CDR2 YNNKEL (reference sequence). The CDR3 has 15 residues. Germline trimming cut 3 bases from V and 1 base from J; bases unmatched to any gene: 2.

This clone was observed a few times. The chain has TRBV7-9 and TRBJ1-6; maybe TRBD1 (6 bases). Per the germline V gene, CDR1 is SEHNR and CDR2 is FQNEAQ (reference sequence). This CDR3 comprises 15 residues. Trimming cost V 3 bases and J 7 bases, with 13 bases left between them. The CDR3 here is CASSLEGGGNSPLHF. The DNA of the CDR3 is TGTGCCAGCAGCTTGGAAGGGGGTGGAAATTCACCCCTCCACTTT. The full variable domain, in which reference TRBV7-9 and TRBJ1-6 provide the parts outside the CDR3, is DTGVSQNPRHKITKRGQNVTFRCDPISEHNRLYWYRQTLGQGPEFLTYFQNEAQLEKSRLLSDRFSAERPKGSFSTLEIQRTEQGDSAMYLCASSLEGGGNSPLHFGNGTRLTVT.

This chain links TRBV7-2 with TRBJ1-2, with 7 nucleotides matching TRBD1. V gave up 5 bases and J gave up 3 bases; unmatched junction bases: 6. CDR1 is SGHTA, CDR2 FQGNSA, per germline. The CDR3 consists of 14 residues. CDR3 coding DNA: TGTGCCAGCAGCGTGACAGGGATCGACTATGGCTACACCTTC. Translated, it gives CASSVTGIDYGYTF.

The V and J genes are TRBV5-1 and TRBJ2-2, with 9 bases matching TRBD2. The CDR3 runs to 18 residues. Losses at the gene ends were 4 bases for V and 7 bases for J; bases not matched to a gene: 17. Germline CDR1 is SGHRS and CDR2 is YFSETQ. CDR3 region: CASSQRPAGGKPGGELFF. CDR3 in DNA: TGCGCCAGCAGCCAGCGACCAGCGGGGGGTAAACCGGGCGGGGAGCTGTTTTTT.